The 4 T cell receptor beta chains given below trace back to one sample, sequenced in a study of T cells in Graves' hyperthyroidism and ophthalmopathy. RNA transcripts gave rise to amplified TCR beta CDR3 regions. TCR CDR3 underwent first-round RT-PCR with the HTBI primer set. TCRdb itself ran the multiplex PCR reads through MiXCR, one entry per CDR3 protein. The sample includes about 350,000 distinct CDR3 sequences, roughly 13% of them seen just once. Sequences were obtained from blood. The origin of the receptors is a young woman with Graves' hyperthyroidism.

As for this clonotype: With a much larger clone just one base away, this may be a read error. The chain combines TRBV18 with TRBJ2-5, with a tentative D call TRBD1 (6 bases). CDR1 KGHSH and CDR2 LQKENI come from the germline V gene. This CDR3 comprises 13 residues. The CDR3 region is CASPPGEKETQYF. In DNA form, the CDR3 reads TGTGCCAGCCCACCAGGGGAAAAAGAGACCCAGTACTTC.

The V gene is TRBV29-1, the J gene TRBJ2-6; possible D gene TRBD1, 5 bases. The germline V gene encodes CDR1 SQVTM and CDR2 ANQGSEA. The ends were cut back, 1 base at V and 0 bases at J, with 19 bases in the middle. The length of the CDR3 is 19 residues. In DNA form, the CDR3 reads TGCAGCGTTGAAGTCGAGTCGGACACGAAACGCTCTGGGGCCAACGTCCTGACTTTC. It specifies CSVEVESDTKRSGANVLTF.

This clonotype appeared many times. V is TRBV10-3 and J is TRBJ2-1; D is unclear. Germline V gene data show CDR1 as ENHRY and CDR2 as SYGVKD. Trimming removed 4 bases at V and 0 bases at J, with 22 bases between. There are 19 residues in the CDR3. CDR3 nucleotides: TGTGCCATCAGTGTAGTCGACTCACCGACCGTATTCTCCTACAATGAGCAGTTCTTC. It is translated as CAISVVDSPTVFSYNEQFF.

This clonotype was counted between two and nine times. The chain employs TRBV20-1 and TRBJ1-5; TRBD1 matches at 8 bases. The CDR3 totals 13 residues. From germline, CDR1 is DFQATT and CDR2 SNEGSKA (reference sequence). The trim removed 0 bases at V and 5 bases at J, leaving 0 bases unmatched. CDR3 protein: CSARETGDQPQHF. The CDR3 DNA follows: TGCAGTGCTAGAGAGACAGGGGATCAGCCCCAGCATTTT.